Reported below is one TCR beta chain. It lacks a known antigen. Within one base of it there is no much larger clone, and no base qualities were kept. The immunoSEQ Assay, a bias-controlled multiplex PCR, was used to amplify TCRbeta CDR3 regions from genomic DNA. The authors' pipeline ran thus. The number of nucleated cells in each sample was estimated by amplification of reference gene primers within the assay. To quantify the absolute abundance of each unique TCRbeta CDR3 rearrangement, sequence reads were collapsed and filtered. For each sample, productive Simpson clonality was calculated as the square root of Simpson's diversity index across productive rearrangements. TCRdb provides this immuneACCESS table in a form limited to in-frame rearrangements. Some clones are lacking; in checked studies, under half of them reflect an unresolved V gene, and why the rest are absent is not known. The D gene and trimming were derived from the DNA, and the V and J assignments and clone size from that table. In all, the sample holds under 65,000 clones, and approximately 90% of those were seen once. The ten largest clones represent around 1.5% of the sample.

Each collaborating institution followed its own protocols to collect whole blood in K2EDTA tubes. For TCRbeta analysis, collaborators shipped samples in one of three forms: frozen whole blood, isolated PBMCs, or DNA extracted from either of those sample types. The data were obtained in a study of blood T cell repertoires in COVID-19 (TCRdb year 2020). Regarding the research as a whole: The collaborator samples originated in the United States, Italy and Spain and spanned the acute and convalescent phases of COVID-19. Samples were obtained from the ongoing ImmuneRACE study (first 160 participants) and from 1,000 to 1,500 subjects provided by 6 global collaborators. The repertoires were released in a freely available public database meant as a resource for research on the immune response to SARS-CoV-2. Subjects who had been exposed to COVID-19, were actively infected with it, or had recovered from it provided the deeply sampled blood TCRbeta repertoires that made up the dataset. The material from the prospective study consisted of cDNA or gDNA derived from T cells, B-cell-depleted T cells, or PBMCs. HLA class I and class II types, where available, came from metadata supplied by the sample provider rather than from assay-based typing. Sample metadata almost always included a de-identified subject ID, COVID-19 status, age in years and sex.

The research as a whole found: The quantity of clinical and demographic metadata differed by source and by participant and was supplied without curation.

Sequences were obtained from peripheral blood. The sequence was collected from a man aged 55 to 69 with acute or convalescent COVID-19.

The CDR3 is CASSRVVAETQYF. Read as DNA, the sequence is TGTGCCAGCAGTCGGGTAGTGGCGGAGACCCAGTACTTC. The V and J segments used are TRBV7-3 and TRBJ2-5; the D gene lacks a confident call. CDR1 SGHTA and CDR2 FQGTGA were looked up in the germline V gene. The CDR3 numbers 13 residues from cysteine through phenylalanine. This entry keeps only the CDR3 DNA: 39 bases, framed from base 1. V lost 6 bases and J lost 5 bases; the stretch between them is 13 bases long.